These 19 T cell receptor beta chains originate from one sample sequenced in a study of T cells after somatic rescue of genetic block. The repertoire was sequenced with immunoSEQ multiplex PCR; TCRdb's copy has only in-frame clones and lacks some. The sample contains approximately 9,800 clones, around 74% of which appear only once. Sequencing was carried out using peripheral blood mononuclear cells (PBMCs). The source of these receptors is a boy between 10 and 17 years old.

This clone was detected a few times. CDR3 amino acids: CASSLFGTSGRRSTQYF. The CDR3 DNA sequence: TGTGCCAGCAGCTTGTTCGGGACTAGCGGGAGACGTAGTACGCAGTATTTT. This chain connects TRBV7-9 to TRBJ2-3; 14 positions agree with TRBD2. With V trimmed by 3 bases and J by 8 bases, 10 bases remained unmatched. Germline assignment: CDR1 SEHNR and CDR2 FQNEAQ (reference sequence). The CDR3 runs 17 residues.

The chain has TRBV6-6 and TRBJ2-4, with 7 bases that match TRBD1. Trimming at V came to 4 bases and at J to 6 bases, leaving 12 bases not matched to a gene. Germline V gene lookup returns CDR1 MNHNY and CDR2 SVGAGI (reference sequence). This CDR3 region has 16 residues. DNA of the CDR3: TGTGCCAGCAGTTCAGGGACAGACCTACGAATAAACATTCAGTACTTC. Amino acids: CASSSGTDLRINIQYF.

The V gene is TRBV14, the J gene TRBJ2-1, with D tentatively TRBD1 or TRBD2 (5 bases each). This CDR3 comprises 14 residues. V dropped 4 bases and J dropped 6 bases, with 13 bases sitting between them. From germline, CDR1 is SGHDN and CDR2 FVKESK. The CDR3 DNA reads TGTGCCAGCAGCCCCGGGGCAGGTGTCAATGAGCAGTTCTTC. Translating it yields CASSPGAGVNEQFF. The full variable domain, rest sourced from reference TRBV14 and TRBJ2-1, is EAGVTQFPSHSVIEKGQTVTLRCDPISGHDNLYWYRRVMGKEIKFLLHFVKESKQDESGMPNNRFLAERTGGTYSTLKVQPAELEDSGVYFCASSPGAGVNEQFFGPGTRLTVL.

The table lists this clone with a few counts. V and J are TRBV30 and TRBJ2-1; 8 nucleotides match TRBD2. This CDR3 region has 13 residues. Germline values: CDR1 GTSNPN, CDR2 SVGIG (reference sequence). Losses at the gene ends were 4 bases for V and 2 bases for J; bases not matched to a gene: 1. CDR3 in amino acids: CAWTSGPYNEQFF. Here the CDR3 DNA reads TGTGCCTGGACTAGCGGGCCCTACAATGAGCAGTTCTTC.

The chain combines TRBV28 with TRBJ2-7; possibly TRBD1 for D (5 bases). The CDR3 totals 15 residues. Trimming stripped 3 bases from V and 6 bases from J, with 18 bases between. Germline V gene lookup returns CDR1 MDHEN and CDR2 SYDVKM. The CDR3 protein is CASSFYRAGSGEQYF. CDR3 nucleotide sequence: TGTGCCAGCAGTTTTTATAGGGCAGGGTCGGGCGAGCAGTACTTC. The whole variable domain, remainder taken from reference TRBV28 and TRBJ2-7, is DVKVTQSSRYLVKRTGEKVFLECVQDMDHENMFWYRQDPGLGLRLIYFSYDVKMKEKGDIPEGYSVSREKKERFSLILESASTNQTSMYLCASSFYRAGSGEQYFGPGTRLTVT.

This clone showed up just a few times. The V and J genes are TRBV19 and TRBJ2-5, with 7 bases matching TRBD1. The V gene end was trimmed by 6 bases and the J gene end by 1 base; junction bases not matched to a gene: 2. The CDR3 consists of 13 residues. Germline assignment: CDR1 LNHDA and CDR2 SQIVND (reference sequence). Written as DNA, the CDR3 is TGTGCCAGTAGCAGGGACAGCCAAGAGACCCAGTACTTC. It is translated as CASSRDSQETQYF.

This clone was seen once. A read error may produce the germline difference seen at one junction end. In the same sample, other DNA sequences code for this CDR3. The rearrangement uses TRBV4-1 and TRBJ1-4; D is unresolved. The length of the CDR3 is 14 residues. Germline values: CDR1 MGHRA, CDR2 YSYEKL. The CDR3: CASSQPLTNEKLFF. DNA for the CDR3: TGCGCCAGCAGCCAGCCCCTGACTAATGAAAAACTGTTTTTC.

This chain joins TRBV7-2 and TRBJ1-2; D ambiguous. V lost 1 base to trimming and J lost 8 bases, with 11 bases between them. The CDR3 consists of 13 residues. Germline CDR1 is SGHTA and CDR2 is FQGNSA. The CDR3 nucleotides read TGTGCCAGCAGCTTAGAGGGATTATTAGGCTACACCTTC. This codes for CASSLEGLLGYTF.

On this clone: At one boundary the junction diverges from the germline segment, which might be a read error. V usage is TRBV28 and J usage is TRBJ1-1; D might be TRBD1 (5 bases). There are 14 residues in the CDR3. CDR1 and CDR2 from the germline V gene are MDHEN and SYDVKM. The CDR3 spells CVSSPPADRPGAFF. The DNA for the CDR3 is TGTGTCAGCAGTCCCCCTGCCGACAGACCCGGGGCTTTCTTT.

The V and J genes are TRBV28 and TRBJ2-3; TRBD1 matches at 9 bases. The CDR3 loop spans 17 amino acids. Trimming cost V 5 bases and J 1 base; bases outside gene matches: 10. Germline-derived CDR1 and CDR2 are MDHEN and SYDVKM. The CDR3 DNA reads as TGTGCCAGCAGTCCCCTGATCCGGGACAGGGGCACAGATACGCAGTATTTT. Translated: CASSPLIRDRGTDTQYF.

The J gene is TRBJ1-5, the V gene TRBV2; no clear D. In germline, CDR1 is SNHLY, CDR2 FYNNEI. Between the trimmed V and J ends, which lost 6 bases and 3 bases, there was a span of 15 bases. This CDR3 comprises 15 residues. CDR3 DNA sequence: TGTGCCAGCAGGACCCGCCGAACTCCCAATCAGCCCCAGCATTTT. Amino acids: CASRTRRTPNQPQHF. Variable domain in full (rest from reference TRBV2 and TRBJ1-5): EPEVTQTPSHQVTQMGQEVILRCVPISNHLYFYWYRQILGQKVEFLVSFYNNEISEKSEIFDDQFSVERPDGSNFTLKIRSTKLEDSAMYFCASRTRRTPNQPQHFGDGTRLSIL.

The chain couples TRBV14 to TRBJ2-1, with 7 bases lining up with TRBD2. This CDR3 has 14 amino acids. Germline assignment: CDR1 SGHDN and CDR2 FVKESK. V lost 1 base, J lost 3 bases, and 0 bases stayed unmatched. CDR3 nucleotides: TGTGCCAGCAGCCAAGGGACTAGCTACAATGAGCAGTTCTTC. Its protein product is CASSQGTSYNEQFF.

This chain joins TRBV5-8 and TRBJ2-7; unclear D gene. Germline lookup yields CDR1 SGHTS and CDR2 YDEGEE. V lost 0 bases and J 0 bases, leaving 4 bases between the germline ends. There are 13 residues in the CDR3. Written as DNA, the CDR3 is TGTGCCAGCAGCTTGGCATCCTCCTACGAGCAGTACTTC. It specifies CASSLASSYEQYF.

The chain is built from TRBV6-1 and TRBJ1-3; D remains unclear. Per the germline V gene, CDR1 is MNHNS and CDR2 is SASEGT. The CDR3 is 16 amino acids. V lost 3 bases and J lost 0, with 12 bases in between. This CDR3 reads CASSDAGLVSGNTIYF. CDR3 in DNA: TGTGCCAGCAGTGATGCAGGTCTCGTCTCTGGAAACACCATATATTTT.

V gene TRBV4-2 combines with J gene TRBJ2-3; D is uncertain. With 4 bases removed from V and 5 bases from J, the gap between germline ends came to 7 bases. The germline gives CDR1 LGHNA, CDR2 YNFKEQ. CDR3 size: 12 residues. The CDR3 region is CASSRTEDTQYF. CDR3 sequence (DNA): TGTGCCAGCAGCCGAACGGAAGATACGCAGTATTTT.

The CDR3: CASSLHVGNTGELFF. The DNA of the CDR3 is TGTGCCAGCAGCTTACACGTGGGGAACACCGGGGAGCTGTTTTTT. V gene TRBV7-9 combines with J gene TRBJ2-2; no firm D call. Germline assignment: CDR1 SEHNR and CDR2 FQNEAQ (reference sequence). The CDR3 is made up of 15 amino acids. Trimming took off 2 bases at V and 1 base at J, with 8 bases between the two ends. The full variable domain, completed using reference TRBV7-9 and TRBJ2-2, is DTGVSQNPRHKITKRGQNVTFRCDPISEHNRLYWYRQTLGQGPEFLTYFQNEAQLEKSRLLSDRFSAERPKGSFSTLEIQRTEQGDSAMYLCASSLHVGNTGELFFGEGSRLTVL.

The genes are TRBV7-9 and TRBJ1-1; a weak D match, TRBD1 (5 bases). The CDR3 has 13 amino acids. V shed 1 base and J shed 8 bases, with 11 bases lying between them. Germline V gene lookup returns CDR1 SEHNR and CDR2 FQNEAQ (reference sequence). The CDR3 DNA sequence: TGTGCCAGCAGCTTAGGGATGGGGCTCGAAGCTTTCTTT. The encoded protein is CASSLGMGLEAFF.

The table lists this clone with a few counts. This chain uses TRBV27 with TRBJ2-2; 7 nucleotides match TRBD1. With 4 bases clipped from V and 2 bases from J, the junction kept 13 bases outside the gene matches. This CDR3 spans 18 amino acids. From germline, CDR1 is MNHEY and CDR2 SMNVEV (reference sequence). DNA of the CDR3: TGTGCCAGCAGTTCCCGCACCTTCGACAGGGTTAACACCGGGGAGCTGTTTTTT. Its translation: CASSSRTFDRVNTGELFF.

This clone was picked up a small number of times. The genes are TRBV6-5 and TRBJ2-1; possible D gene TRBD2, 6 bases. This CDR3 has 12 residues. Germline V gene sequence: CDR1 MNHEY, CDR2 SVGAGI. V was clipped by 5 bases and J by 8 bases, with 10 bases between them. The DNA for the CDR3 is TGTGCCAGCAGTCCGGAGGGTGATGAGCAGTTCTTC. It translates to CASSPEGDEQFF.